The rows below give T cell receptor beta chains drawn from one sample of a study of cytomegalovirus exposure and HLA in healthy donors. Measured with immunoSEQ multiplex PCR; TCRdb has only the in-frame clones, and not every one. This sample has roughly 120,000 clones, with roughly four fifths found just once. The sequenced sample consisted of PBMCs. The receptors come from a man between 50 and 59 years old in good health and CMV-seronegative. The CDR3 runs from the conserved cysteine through the conserved F or W.

CASSDPGERTEAFF	TRBV10-2
CASSLRLAAQETQYF	TRBV7-9
CASSFFGEGSPQPQHF	TRBV5-6
CASSLSWGGRDNSPLHF	TRBV5-6
CASSFMSAGYYEQYF	TRBV7-2
CASSRMGGHEANVLTF	TRBV19
CAGQGPSTDTQYF	TRBV5-4
CASSSSSCGYTF	TRBV7-8
CASGLVRAGRFYEQYF	TRBV12-5
CASSFPGGPVNEKLFF	TRBV7-9
CASSSREGQPQHF	TRBV21-1
CASSAGLAGRKDTQYF	TRBV7-7
CASSFFPGQGSYTF	TRBV7-2
CASSDSSRGTEAFF	TRBV6-4
CASSPGPYSNQPQHF	TRBV5-1
CASRDRENPTNEKLFF	TRBV19
CASRTGGSSYNEQFF	TRBV6-1
CASSKRRSGGDFLTEAFF	TRBV21-1
CASSLVWVRSASYEQYF	TRBV5-5
CASRLDRIGGTEAFF	TRBV6-5
CSVGPQQLQGAFYGYTF	TRBV29-1
CASSLTGQGANDEQYF	TRBV7-9
CASSFGQGGWEADTQYF	TRBV5-1
CASSVQPGTEAFF	TRBV2
CASSWGGELNTEAFF	TRBV5-4
CASSQADGQGGEAFF	TRBV4-2
CASSGQAPYGYTF	TRBV19
CASSPTANEKLFF	TRBV7-6
CASSREGGRAPQHF	TRBV5-5
CAISLGGDEQYF	TRBV10-3
CASSYSRLVYNEQFF	TRBV6-6
CASRRPGGRGGQETQYF	TRBV11-2
CAISPRAGQSNEQFF	TRBV10-3
CASRRDSLSYNEQFF	TRBV5-1
CASSYEANTIYF	TRBV6-6
CAWTPGGSVSTEAFF	TRBV30
CASSFTGIANTGELFF	TRBV4-1
CASRGTSNYGYTF	TRBV6-1
CSSSPEAGGAADTQYF	TRBV7-9
CASSGDRGLIETQYF	TRBV2
CASSAHRAATNEKLFF	TRBV19
CSVAGGGYDTGELFF	TRBV29-1
CASSFGTGGSPYYEQYF	TRBV5-6
CASSPQRPNNYGYTF	TRBV4-2